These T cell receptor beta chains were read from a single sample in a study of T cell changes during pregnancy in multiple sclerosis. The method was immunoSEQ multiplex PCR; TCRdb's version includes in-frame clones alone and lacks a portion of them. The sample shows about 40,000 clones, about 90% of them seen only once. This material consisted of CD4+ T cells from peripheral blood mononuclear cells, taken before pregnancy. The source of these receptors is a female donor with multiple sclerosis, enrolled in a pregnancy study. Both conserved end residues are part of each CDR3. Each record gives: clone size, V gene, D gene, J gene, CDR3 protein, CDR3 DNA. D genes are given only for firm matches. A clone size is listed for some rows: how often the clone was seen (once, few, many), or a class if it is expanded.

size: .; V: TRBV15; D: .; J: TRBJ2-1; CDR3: CATSRTVRDTYNEQFF; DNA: TGTGCCACCAGCAGGACCGTCCGGGACACGTACAATGAGCAGTTCTTC
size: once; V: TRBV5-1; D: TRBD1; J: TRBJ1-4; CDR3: CASSVKTGGNEKLFF; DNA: TGCGCCAGCAGCGTAAAGACAGGGGGAAACGAAAAACTGTTTTTT
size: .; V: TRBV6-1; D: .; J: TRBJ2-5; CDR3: CASSGGLVQETQYF; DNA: TGTGCCAGCAGTGGGGGACTCGTCCAAGAGACCCAGTACTTC
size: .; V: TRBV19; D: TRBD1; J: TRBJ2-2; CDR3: CASSRGQGANTGELFF; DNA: TGTGCCAGTAGTAGGGGACAGGGAGCGAACACCGGGGAGCTGTTTTTT
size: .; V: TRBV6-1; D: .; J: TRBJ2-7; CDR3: CASSEIPRVSAYGQYF; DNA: TGTGCCAGCAGTGAAATCCCCAGGGTATCCGCCTACGGGCAGTACTTC
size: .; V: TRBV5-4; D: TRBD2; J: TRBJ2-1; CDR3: CASSRTSGMGEQFF; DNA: TGTGCCAGCAGCCGTACTAGCGGAATGGGTGAGCAGTTCTTC
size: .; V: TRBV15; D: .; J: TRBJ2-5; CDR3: CATQGEVWETQYF; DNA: TGTGCCACCCAAGGGGAGGTTTGGGAGACCCAGTACTTC
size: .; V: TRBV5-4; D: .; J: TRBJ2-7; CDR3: CASSLSAGASYEQYF; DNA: TGTGCCAGCAGCTTATCGGCAGGGGCATCCTACGAGCAGTACTTC
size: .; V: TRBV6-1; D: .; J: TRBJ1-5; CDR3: CASSVRSNQPQHF; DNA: TGTGCCAGCAGTGTCCGTAGCAATCAGCCCCAGCATTTT
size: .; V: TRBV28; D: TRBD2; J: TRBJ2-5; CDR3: CASGSGMYQETQYF; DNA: TGTGCCAGCGGTAGCGGGATGTACCAAGAGACCCAGTACTTC
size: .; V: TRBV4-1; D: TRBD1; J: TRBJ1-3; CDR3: CASSQPVDRGPGNTIYF; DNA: TGCGCCAGCAGCCAACCCGTGGACAGGGGCCCTGGAAACACCATATATTTT
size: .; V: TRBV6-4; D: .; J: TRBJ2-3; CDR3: CASSDSPQGSQYF; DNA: TGTGCCAGCAGTGACTCCCCGCAGGGATCGCAGTATTTT
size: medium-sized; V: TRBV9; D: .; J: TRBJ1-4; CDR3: CASSEQVGNEKLFF; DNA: TGTGCCAGCAGCGAACAGGTGGGGAATGAAAAACTGTTTTTT
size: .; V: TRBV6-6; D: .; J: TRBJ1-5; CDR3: CASSETADNQPQHF; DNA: TGTGCCAGCAGTGAGACAGCCGACAATCAGCCCCAGCATTTT
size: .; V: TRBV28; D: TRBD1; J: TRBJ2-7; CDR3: CASRRGQGGYEQYF; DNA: TGTGCCAGCAGACGGGGACAGGGAGGATACGAGCAGTACTTC
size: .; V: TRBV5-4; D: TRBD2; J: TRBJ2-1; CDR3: CASSRLRTAGGPGNEQFF; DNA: TGTGCCAGCAGCCGACTTAGGACAGCGGGAGGGCCGGGGAATGAGCAGTTCTTC
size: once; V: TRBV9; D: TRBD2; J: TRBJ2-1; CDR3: CASSVAVKLAGENEQFF; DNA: TGTGCCAGCAGCGTAGCGGTAAAACTAGCGGGAGAAAATGAGCAGTTCTTC
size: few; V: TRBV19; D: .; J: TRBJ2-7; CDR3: CATSGSDFRSEQYF; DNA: TGTGCCACCTCCGGAAGTGACTTTCGATCCGAGCAGTACTTC
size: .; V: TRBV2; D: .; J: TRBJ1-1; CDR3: CASSEQGGVNTEAFF; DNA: TGTGCCAGCAGTGAACAGGGCGGGGTGAACACTGAAGCTTTCTTT
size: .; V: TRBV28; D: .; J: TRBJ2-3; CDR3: CASSLWGRGGTDTQYF; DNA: TGTGCCAGCAGTTTATGGGGGAGAGGGGGTACAGATACGCAGTATTTT
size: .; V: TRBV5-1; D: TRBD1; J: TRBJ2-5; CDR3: CASSSGTGRETQYF; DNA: TGCGCCAGCAGCTCGGGGACAGGGCGAGAGACCCAGTACTTC
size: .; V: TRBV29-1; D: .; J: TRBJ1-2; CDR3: CSVEGAGEFGYTF; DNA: TGCAGCGTTGAGGGGGCGGGGGAGTTCGGCTACACCTTC
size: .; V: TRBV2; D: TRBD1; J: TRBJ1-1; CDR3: CANRQGSQTEAFF; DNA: TGTGCCAACCGACAGGGGTCTCAAACTGAAGCTTTCTTT
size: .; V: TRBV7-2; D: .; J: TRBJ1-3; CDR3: CASSRSSSGNTIYF; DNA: TGTGCCAGCAGCAGAAGCTCGTCCGGAAACACCATATATTTT
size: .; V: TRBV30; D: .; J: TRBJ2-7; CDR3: CAWSAGFYEQYF; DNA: TGTGCCTGGAGCGCGGGATTCTACGAGCAGTACTTC
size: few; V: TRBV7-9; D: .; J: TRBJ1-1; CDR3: CASSLEYTEAFF; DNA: TGTGCCAGTTCGCTCGAGTACACTGAAGCTTTCTTT
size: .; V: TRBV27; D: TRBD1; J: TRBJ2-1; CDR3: CASNYRGNYNEQFF; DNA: TGTGCCAGCAATTACAGGGGGAACTACAATGAGCAGTTCTTC
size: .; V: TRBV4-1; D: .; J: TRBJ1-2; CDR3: CASSQEEGRGIHYGYTF; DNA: TGCGCCAGCAGCCAAGAGGAGGGGAGGGGGATTCACTATGGCTACACCTTC
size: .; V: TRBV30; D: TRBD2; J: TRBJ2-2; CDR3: CPLADGNTGELFF; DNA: TGTCCACTAGCGGATGGGAACACCGGGGAGCTGTTTTTT
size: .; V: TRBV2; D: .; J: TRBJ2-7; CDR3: CASSEGQAVYEQYF; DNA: TGTGCCAGCAGTGAAGGACAGGCCGTCTACGAGCAGTACTTC
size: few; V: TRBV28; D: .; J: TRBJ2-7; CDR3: CASREQGFDYEQYF; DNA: TGTGCCAGCAGGGAACAGGGATTCGACTACGAGCAGTACTTC
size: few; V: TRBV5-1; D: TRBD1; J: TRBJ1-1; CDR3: CASSLAGTENTEAFF; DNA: TGCGCCAGCAGCTTGGCCGGGACAGAGAACACTGAAGCTTTCTTT
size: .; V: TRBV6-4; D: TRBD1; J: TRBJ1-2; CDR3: CASRQTGGSGYYGYTF; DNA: TGTGCCAGCAGACAGACAGGGGGCAGCGGTTACTATGGCTACACCTTC
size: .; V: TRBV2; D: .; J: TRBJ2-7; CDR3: CASSDNVWDISYEQYF; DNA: TGTGCCAGCAGTGATAATGTGTGGGACATTTCCTACGAGCAGTACTTC
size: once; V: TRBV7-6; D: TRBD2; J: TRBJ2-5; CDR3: CASSLEYGSGSRTQETQYF; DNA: TGTGCCAGCAGCTTAGAGTACGGTAGCGGGAGTCGGACTCAAGAGACCCAGTACTTC
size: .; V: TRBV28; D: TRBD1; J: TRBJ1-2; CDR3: CASSLSDRGTYGYTF; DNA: TGTGCCAGCAGTTTATCAGACAGGGGGACCTATGGCTACACCTTC
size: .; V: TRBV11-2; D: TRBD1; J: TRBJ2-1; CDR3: CASSLFSGQGYNEQFF; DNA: TGTGCCAGCAGCTTATTCTCGGGACAGGGGTACAATGAGCAGTTCTTC
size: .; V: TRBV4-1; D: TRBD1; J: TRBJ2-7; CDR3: CASSQQRGLQGALEQYF; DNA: TGCGCCAGCAGCCAACAGAGGGGCTTGCAGGGGGCGCTTGAGCAGTACTTC
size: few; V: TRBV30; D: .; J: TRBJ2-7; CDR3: CAWSVSRADIFSYEQYF; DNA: TGTGCCTGGAGTGTGTCCAGGGCAGACATCTTCTCCTACGAGCAGTACTTC
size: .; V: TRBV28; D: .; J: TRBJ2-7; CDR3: CASKQRAYEQYF; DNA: TGTGCCAGCAAGCAGAGGGCCTACGAGCAGTACTTC
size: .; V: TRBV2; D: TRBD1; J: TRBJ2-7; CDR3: CASSQDRGRFNEQYF; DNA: TGTGCCAGCAGTCAAGACAGGGGGCGATTTAACGAGCAGTACTTC
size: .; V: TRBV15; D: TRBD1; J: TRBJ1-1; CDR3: CATSRTGQANTEAFF; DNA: TGTGCCACCAGCAGGACGGGACAGGCGAACACTGAAGCTTTCTTT
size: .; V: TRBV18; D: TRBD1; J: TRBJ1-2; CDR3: CASSPGQDYGYTF; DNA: TGTGCCAGCTCACCAGGACAGGACTATGGCTACACCTTC
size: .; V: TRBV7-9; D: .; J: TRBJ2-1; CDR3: CASSLSVGSPPNEQFF; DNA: TGTGCCAGCAGCTTAAGCGTCGGTTCTCCGCCCAATGAGCAGTTCTTC
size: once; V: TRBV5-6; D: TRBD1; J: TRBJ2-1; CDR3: CASSLGDRVYNEQFF; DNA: TGTGCCAGCAGCTTGGGTGACAGGGTGTACAATGAGCAGTTCTTC
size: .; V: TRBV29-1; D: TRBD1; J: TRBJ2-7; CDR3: CSVVFGTGAYEQYF; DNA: TGCAGCGTTGTTTTCGGGACAGGGGCCTACGAGCAGTACTTC
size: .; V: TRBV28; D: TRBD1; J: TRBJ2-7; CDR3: CASSSRPDRELLAREQYF; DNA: TGTGCCAGCAGTTCACGACCGGACAGGGAACTACTGGCTCGCGAGCAGTACTTC
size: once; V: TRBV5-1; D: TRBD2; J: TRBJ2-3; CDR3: CASSLGRTSGTDTQYF; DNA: TGCGCCAGCAGCCTGGGTCGAACTAGCGGAACAGATACGCAGTATTTT
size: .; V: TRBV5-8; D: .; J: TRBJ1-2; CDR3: CASSPDRGNGYTF; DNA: TGTGCCAGCAGCCCGGACCGGGGAAATGGCTACACCTTC
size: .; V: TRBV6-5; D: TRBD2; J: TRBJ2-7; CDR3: CASSYSGSGLAGEQYF; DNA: TGTGCCAGCAGTTACTCAGGTTCTGGACTAGCGGGAGAGCAGTACTTC
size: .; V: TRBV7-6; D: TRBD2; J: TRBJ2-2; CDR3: CASSSLGGPDTGELFF; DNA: TGTGCCAGCAGCTCGTTGGGAGGGCCGGATACCGGGGAGCTGTTTTTT
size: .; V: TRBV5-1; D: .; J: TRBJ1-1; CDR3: CASSQQGRNTEAFF; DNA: TGCGCCAGCAGCCAGCAGGGAAGGAACACTGAAGCTTTCTTT
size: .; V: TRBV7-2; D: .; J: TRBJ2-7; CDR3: CASSLVFDNEQYF; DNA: TGTGCCAGCAGCTTAGTGTTTGACAACGAGCAGTACTTC